Sequencing of this T cell receptor beta chain was carried out in a study of T cell responses to AZD1222 COVID-19 vaccine. This CDR3 spans 11 amino acids. The V end lost 8 bases, the J end lost 3 bases, and 8 bases lay between the germline ends. Germline loops: CDR1 MGHDK, CDR2 SYGVNS. Repertoires were generated with immunoSEQ multiplex PCR, while TCRdb's copy carries only in-frame clones and drops some. The data contain about 110,000 clones, about 90% of them singletons. V gene TRBV25-1 combines with J gene TRBJ2-7; D call uncertain. The sequencing used peripheral blood, collected 28 days after the second AZD1222 dose. This receptor was identified in an adult who received the AZD1222 COVID-19 vaccine. The DNA of the CDR3 is TGTGCCAGCGGGAAATACTACGAGCAGTACTTC. It codes for CASGKYYEQYF.